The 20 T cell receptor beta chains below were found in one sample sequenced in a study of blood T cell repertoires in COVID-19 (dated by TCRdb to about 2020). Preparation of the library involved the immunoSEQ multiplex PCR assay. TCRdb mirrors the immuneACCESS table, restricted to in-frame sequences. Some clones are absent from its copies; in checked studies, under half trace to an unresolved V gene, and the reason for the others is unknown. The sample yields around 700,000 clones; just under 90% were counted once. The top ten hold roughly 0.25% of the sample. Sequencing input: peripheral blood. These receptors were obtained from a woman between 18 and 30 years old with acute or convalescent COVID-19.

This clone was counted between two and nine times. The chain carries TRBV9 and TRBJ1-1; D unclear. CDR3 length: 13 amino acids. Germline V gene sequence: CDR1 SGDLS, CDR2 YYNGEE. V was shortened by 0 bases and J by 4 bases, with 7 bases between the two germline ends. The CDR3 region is CASSVATSTEAFF. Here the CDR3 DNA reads TGTGCCAGCAGCGTAGCTACGAGCACTGAAGCTTTCTTT.

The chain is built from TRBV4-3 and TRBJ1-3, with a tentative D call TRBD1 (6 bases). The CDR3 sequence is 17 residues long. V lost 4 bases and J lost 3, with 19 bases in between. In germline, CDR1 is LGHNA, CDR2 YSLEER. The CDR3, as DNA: TGCGCCAGCAGCCTGGCACGAGGGGGATCGTTTGGAAACACCATATATTTT. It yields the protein CASSLARGGSFGNTIYF.

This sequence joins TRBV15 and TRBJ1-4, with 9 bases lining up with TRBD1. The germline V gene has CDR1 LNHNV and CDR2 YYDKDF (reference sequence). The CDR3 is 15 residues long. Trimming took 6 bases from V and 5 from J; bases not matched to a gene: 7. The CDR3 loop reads CATSRGDRENEKLFF. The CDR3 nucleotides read TGTGCCACCAGTCGAGGGGACAGGGAGAATGAAAAACTGTTTTTT.

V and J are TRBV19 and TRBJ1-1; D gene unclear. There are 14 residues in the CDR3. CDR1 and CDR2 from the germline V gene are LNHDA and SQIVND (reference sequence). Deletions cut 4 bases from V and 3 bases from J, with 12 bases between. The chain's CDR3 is CASSKTFADTEAFF. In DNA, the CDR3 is TGTGCCAGTAGTAAAACATTCGCGGACACTGAAGCTTTCTTT.

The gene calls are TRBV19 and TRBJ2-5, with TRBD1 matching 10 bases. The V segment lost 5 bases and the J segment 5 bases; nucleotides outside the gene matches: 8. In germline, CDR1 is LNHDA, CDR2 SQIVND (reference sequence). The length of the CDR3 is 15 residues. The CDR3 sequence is CASSPGTGVAETQYF. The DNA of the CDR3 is TGTGCCAGTAGTCCAGGGACAGGGGTTGCGGAGACCCAGTACTTC.

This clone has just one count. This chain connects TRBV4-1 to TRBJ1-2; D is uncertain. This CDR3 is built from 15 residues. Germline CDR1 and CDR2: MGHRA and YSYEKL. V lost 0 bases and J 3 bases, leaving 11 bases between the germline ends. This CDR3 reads CASSQDGRFHYGYTF. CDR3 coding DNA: TGCGCCAGCAGCCAAGACGGGAGGTTCCACTATGGCTACACCTTC.

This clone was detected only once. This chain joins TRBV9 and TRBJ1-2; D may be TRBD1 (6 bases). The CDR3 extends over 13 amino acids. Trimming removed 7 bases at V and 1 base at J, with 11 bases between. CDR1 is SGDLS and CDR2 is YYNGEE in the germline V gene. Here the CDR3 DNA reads TGTGCCAGCCGAAGGACAGATAACTATGGCTACACCTTC. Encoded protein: CASRRTDNYGYTF.

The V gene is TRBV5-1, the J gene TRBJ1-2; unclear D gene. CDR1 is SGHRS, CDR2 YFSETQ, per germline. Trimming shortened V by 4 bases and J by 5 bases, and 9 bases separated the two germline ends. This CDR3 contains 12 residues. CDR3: CASSETTYGYTF. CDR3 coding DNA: TGCGCCAGCAGCGAAACCACTTATGGCTACACCTTC.

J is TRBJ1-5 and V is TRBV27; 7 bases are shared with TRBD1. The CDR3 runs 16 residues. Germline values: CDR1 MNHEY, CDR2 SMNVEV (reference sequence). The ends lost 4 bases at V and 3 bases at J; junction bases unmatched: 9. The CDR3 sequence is CASSSTRQGYNQPQHF. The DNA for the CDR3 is TGTGCCAGCAGTTCGACAAGACAGGGCTACAATCAGCCCCAGCATTTT.

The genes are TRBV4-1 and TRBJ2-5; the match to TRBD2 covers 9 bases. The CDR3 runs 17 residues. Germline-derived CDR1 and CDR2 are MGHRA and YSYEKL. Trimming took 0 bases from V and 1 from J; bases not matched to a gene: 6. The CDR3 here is CASSQEIAGGIQETQYF. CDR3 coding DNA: TGCGCCAGCAGCCAAGAAATCGCGGGGGGGATCCAAGAGACCCAGTACTTC.

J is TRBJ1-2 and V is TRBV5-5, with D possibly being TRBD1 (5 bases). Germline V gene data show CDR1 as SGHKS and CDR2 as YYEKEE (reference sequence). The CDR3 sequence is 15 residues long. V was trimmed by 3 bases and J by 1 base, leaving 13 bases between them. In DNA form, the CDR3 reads TGTGCCAGCAGCTACGTTGACAGAAATAACTATGGCTACACCTTC. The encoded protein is CASSYVDRNNYGYTF.

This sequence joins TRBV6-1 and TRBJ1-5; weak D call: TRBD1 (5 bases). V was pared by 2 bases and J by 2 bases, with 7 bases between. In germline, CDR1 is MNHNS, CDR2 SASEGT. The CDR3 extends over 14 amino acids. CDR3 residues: CASSEFRGNQPQHF. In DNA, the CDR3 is TGTGCCAGCAGTGAATTCAGGGGCAATCAGCCCCAGCATTTT.

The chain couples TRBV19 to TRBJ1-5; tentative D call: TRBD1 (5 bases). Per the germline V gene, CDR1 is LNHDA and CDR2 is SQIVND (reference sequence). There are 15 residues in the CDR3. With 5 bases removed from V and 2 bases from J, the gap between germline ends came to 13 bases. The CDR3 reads CASSYGGIGNQPQHF. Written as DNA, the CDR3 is TGTGCCAGTAGTTACGGGGGTATTGGCAATCAGCCCCAGCATTTT.

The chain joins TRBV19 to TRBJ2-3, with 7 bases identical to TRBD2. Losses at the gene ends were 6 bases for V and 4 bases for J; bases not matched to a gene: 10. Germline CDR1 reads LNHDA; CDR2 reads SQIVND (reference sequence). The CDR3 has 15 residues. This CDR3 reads CASSQGAAGADTQYF. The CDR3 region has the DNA TGTGCCAGTAGCCAAGGGGCCGCGGGGGCAGATACGCAGTATTTT.

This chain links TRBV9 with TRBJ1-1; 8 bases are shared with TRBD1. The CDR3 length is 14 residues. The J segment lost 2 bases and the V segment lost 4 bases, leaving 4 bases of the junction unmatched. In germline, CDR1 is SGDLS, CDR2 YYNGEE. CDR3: CASSKGQVNTEAFF. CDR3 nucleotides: TGTGCCAGCAGCAAGGGACAGGTTAACACTGAAGCTTTCTTT.

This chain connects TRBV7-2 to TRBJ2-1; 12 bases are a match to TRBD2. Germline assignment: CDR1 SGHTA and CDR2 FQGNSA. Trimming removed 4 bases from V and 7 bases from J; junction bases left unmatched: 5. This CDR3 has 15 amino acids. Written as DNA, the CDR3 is TGTGCCAGCAGCTCTAGCGGGGGGGCTTGGAATGAGCAGTTCTTC. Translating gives CASSSSGGAWNEQFF.

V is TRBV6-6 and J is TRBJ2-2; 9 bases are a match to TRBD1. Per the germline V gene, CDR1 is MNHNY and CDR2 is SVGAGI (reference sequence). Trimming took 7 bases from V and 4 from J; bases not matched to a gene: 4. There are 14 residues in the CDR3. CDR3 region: CASIWDRATGELFF. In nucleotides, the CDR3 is TGTGCCAGCATCTGGGACAGGGCCACCGGGGAGCTGTTTTTT.

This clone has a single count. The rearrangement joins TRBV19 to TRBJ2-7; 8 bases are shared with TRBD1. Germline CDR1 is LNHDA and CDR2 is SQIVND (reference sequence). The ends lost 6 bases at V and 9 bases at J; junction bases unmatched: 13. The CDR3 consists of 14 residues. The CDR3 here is CASSPLQGATLQYF. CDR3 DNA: TGTGCCAGTAGCCCCCTGCAGGGGGCTACGTTGCAGTACTTC.

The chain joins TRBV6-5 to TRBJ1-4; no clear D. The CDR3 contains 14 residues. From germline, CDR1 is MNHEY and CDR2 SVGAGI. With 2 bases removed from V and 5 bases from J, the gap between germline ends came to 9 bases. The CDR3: CASSYTRGNEKLFF. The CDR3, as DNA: TGTGCCAGCAGTTACACCAGAGGAAATGAAAAACTGTTTTTT.

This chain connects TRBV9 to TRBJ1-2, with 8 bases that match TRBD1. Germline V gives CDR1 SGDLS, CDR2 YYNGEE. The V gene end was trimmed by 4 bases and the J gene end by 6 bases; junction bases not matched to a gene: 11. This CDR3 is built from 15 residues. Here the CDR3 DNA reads TGTGCCAGCAGCACACCCCAGGGGGCCTTGAATGGCTACACCTTC. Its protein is CASSTPQGALNGYTF.